What follows is one TCR beta chain and its context. The entry originates in a study of T-cell reconstitution after alpha-beta-depleted transplantation in children. Unique molecular identifiers tagged the TCRbeta library. TCRdb used MiXCR to reprocess the PCR reads, holding one entry per CDR3 protein. This table has 200,000 to 300,000 distinct CDR3 sequences, around 25% appearing once. This CDR3 comprises 18 residues. V shed 3 bases and J 4 bases; nucleotides not matched to a gene: 15. Germline V gives CDR1 LNHNV, CDR2 YYDKDF (reference sequence). This receptor was obtained from a female patient aged 2-10 years who had a stem cell transplant for congenital amegakaryocytic thrombocytopenia, so the T cells may come from the graft donor. The sample was PBMCs, mostly from graft donor cells, taken 360 days after TCRalphabeta/CD19-depleted stem cell transplant. The chain links TRBV15 to TRBJ2-1, with TRBD1 identical over 7 bases. This CDR3 reads CATSSTETGVVGYNEQFF. Written as DNA, the CDR3 is TGTGCCACCAGCAGTACGGAAACAGGGGTCGTCGGATACAATGAGCAGTTCTTC. The whole variable domain, filled in from reference TRBV15 and TRBJ2-1, reads DAMVIQNPRYQVTQFGKPVTLSCSQTLNHNVMYWYQQKSSQAPKLLFHYYDKDFNNEADTPDNFQSRRPNTSFCFLDIRSPGLGDTAMYLCATSSTETGVVGYNEQFFGPGTRLTVL.